This is a list of T cell receptor beta chains from one sample in a study of Ad26.COV2.S vaccination and SARS-CoV-2 variants. Repertoires were generated with immunoSEQ multiplex PCR, while TCRdb's copy carries only in-frame clones and drops some. The sample has some 390,000 clones, about 88% seen once. The material was peripheral blood, obtained in a trial of Ad26.COV2.S vaccine versus placebo. These receptors were taken from a person aged 18-60 years who received the Ad26.COV2.S COVID-19 vaccine or a placebo. Each CDR3 is given with its conserved first and last residue. Fields, in order: D gene, V gene, J gene, clone size, CDR3 protein, CDR3 DNA. D genes are given only for firm matches. Rows give clone size only sometimes, using once, few, many, or a class for an expanded clone.

TRBD1,TRBV2,TRBJ2-7,NA,CASTFGQGSYEQYF,TGTGCCAGCACCTTCGGACAGGGTTCCTACGAGCAGTACTTC
NA,TRBV10-3,TRBJ2-1,NA,CAISEPREVAYNEQFF,TGTGCCATCAGTGAACCTAGGGAAGTTGCTTATAATGAGCAGTTCTTC
TRBD1,TRBV6-5,TRBJ2-7,NA,CASRKTGVEQYF,TGTGCCAGCAGGAAGACAGGGGTCGAGCAGTACTTC
NA,TRBV6-5,TRBJ1-3,few,CASSYSGGNTIYF,TGTGCCAGCAGTTACTCCGGTGGAAACACCATATATTTT
TRBD1,TRBV7-6,TRBJ2-5,NA,CASSQGARGGEETQYF,TGTGCCAGCTCACAGGGGGCGCGGGGCGGGGAAGAGACCCAGTACTTC
TRBD1,TRBV5-1,TRBJ1-6,NA,CASSLRPPGQNNSPLHF,TGCGCCAGCAGCCTAAGGCCTCCGGGACAGAATAATTCACCCCTCCACTTT
NA,TRBV25-1,TRBJ1-1,once,CASSELPRPEQGAFF,TGTGCCAGCAGTGAATTGCCAAGGCCTGAACAGGGAGCTTTCTTT
NA,TRBV7-2,TRBJ2-7,NA,CASSRPGGEQYF,TGTGCCAGCAGCCGCCCCGGAGGCGAGCAGTACTTC
NA,TRBV5-1,TRBJ2-1,NA,CASSLVASEAYNEQFF,TGCGCCAGCAGCTTGGTGGCTAGCGAGGCCTACAATGAGCAGTTCTTC
NA,TRBV19,TRBJ2-1,once,CASSRLGVYEQFF,TGTGCCAGTAGCAGACTAGGGGTTTATGAGCAGTTCTTC
NA,TRBV9,TRBJ2-7,NA,CASSVAGGTYEQYF,TGTGCCAGCAGCGTAGCGGGCGGGACCTACGAGCAGTACTTC
NA,TRBV16,TRBJ1-6,NA,CASSQFQNNSPLHF,TGTGCCAGCAGCCAATTCCAGAATAATTCACCCCTCCACTTT
TRBD2,TRBV19,TRBJ2-7,NA,CASSPRGTSGSYEQYF,TGTGCCAGTAGTCCGCGCGGGACTAGCGGGAGCTACGAGCAGTACTTC
NA,TRBV5-1,TRBJ2-7,NA,CASSLGVGHSYEQYF,TGCGCCAGCAGCTTGGGGGTAGGTCACTCCTACGAGCAGTACTTC
TRBD2,TRBV6-1,TRBJ2-7,once,CASSEKVGLGPYYEQYF,TGTGCCAGCAGTGAAAAGGTGGGACTAGGCCCCTACTACGAGCAGTACTTC
TRBD1,TRBV24-1,TRBJ2-2,NA,CATSDFTGGGTGELFF,TGTGCCACCAGTGATTTTACAGGGGGTGGCACCGGGGAGCTGTTTTTT
TRBD1,TRBV15,TRBJ2-7,NA,CATSRDKDRALPYEQYF,TGTGCCACCAGCAGAGATAAGGACAGGGCATTACCCTACGAGCAGTACTTC
NA,TRBV29-1,TRBJ2-2,NA,CSVRDPARELFF,TGCAGCGTTAGGGACCCCGCAAGGGAGCTGTTTTTT
NA,TRBV11-3,TRBJ1-1,NA,CASSLDGPEGEAFF,TGTGCCAGCAGCTTAGATGGGCCGGAGGGGGAAGCTTTCTTT
NA,TRBV7-8,TRBJ1-2,NA,CASSSRLGGAGYGYTF,TGTGCCAGCAGCTCACGTCTCGGGGGCGCGGGCTATGGCTACACCTTC
TRBD2,TRBV11-3,TRBJ2-2,NA,CASSPRLAGTTGELFF,TGTGCCAGCAGCCCCCGACTAGCGGGTACCACCGGGGAGCTGTTTTTT
NA,TRBV5-1,TRBJ1-3,NA,CASSPFAAGNTIYF,TGCGCCAGCAGCCCATTTGCAGCTGGAAACACCATATATTTT
NA,TRBV5-4,TRBJ1-2,NA,CASSLVGPPTAGYTF,TGTGCCAGCAGCTTGGTGGGGCCACCCACGGCTGGCTACACCTTC
NA,TRBV19,TRBJ1-2,NA,CASSIGGRQSYGYTF,TGTGCCAGTAGTATAGGTGGCCGACAGTCCTATGGCTACACCTTC
NA,TRBV14,TRBJ1-1,few,CASSQMGTTNTEAFF,TGTGCCAGCAGCCAAATGGGGACAACTAACACTGAAGCTTTCTTT
TRBD2,TRBV7-9,TRBJ2-1,NA,CASSLGSGRPFNEQFF,TGTGCCAGCAGCTTAGGTAGCGGGAGGCCCTTCAATGAGCAGTTCTTC